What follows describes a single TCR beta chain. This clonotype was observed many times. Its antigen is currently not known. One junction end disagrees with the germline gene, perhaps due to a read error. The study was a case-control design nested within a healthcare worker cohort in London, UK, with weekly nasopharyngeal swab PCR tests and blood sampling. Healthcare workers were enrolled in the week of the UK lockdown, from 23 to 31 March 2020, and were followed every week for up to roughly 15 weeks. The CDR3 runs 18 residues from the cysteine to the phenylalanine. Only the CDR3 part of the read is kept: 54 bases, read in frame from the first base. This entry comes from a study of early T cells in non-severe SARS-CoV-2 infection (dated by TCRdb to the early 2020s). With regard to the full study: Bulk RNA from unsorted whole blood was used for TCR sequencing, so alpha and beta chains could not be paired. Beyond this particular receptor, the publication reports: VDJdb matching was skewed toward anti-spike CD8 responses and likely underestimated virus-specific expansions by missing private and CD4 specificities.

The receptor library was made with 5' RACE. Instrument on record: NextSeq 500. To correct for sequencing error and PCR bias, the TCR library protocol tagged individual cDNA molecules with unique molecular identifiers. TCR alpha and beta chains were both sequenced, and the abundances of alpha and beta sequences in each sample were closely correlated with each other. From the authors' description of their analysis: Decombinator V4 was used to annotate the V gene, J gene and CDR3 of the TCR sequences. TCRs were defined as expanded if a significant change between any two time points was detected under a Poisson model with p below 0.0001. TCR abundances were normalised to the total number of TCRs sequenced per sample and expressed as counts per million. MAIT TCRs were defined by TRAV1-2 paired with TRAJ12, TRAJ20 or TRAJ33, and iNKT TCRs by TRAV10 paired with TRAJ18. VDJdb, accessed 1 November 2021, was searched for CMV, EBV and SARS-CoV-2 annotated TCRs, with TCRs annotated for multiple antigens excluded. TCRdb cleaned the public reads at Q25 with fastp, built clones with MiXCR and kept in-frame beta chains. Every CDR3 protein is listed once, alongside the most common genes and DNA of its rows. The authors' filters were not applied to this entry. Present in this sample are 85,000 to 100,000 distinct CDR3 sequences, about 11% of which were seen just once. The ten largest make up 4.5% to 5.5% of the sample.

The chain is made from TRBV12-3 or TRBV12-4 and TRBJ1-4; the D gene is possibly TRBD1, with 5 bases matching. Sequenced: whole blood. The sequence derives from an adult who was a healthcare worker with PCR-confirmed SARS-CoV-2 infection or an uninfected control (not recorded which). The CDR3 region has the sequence CASSPTGLGPSTIEKLFF. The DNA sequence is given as TGTGCCAGCAGTCCAACGGGATTGGGACCGTCAACTATTGAAAAACTGTTTTTT.